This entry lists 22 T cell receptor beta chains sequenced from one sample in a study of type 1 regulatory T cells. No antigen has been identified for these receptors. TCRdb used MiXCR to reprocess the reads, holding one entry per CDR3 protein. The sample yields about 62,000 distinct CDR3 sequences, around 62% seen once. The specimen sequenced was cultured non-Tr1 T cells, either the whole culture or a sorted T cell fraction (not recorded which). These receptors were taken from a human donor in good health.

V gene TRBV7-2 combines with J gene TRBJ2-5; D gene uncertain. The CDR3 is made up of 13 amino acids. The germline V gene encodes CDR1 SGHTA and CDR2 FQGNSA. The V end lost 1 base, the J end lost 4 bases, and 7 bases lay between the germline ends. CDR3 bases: TGTGCCAGCAGCTTAGTTTCGGGAGAGACCCAGTACTTC. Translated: CASSLVSGETQYF.

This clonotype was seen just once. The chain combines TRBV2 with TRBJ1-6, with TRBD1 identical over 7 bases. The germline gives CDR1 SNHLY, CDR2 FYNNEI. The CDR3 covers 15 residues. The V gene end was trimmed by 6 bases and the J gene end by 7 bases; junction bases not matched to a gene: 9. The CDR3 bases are TGTGCCAGCAGATTTGGACAGGTGAAGAATTCACCCCTCCACTTT. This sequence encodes CASRFGQVKNSPLHF.

This CDR3 is CASSYSSGRPGELFF. For the CDR3, the DNA is TGTGCCAGCAGTTACTCCAGCGGGAGACCCGGGGAGCTGTTTTTT. The rearrangement uses TRBV6-2 or TRBV6-3 and TRBJ2-2; 8 nucleotides line up with TRBD2. With V trimmed by 0 bases and J by 6 bases, 3 bases remained unmatched. There are 15 residues in the CDR3. Germline lookup yields CDR1 MNHEY and CDR2 SVGEGT.

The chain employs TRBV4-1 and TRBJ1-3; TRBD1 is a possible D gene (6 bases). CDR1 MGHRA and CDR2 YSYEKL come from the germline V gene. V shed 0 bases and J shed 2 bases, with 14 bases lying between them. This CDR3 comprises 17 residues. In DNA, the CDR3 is TGCGCCAGCAGCCAAGATCGACAGGACATCACTGGAAACACCATATATTTT. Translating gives CASSQDRQDITGNTIYF.

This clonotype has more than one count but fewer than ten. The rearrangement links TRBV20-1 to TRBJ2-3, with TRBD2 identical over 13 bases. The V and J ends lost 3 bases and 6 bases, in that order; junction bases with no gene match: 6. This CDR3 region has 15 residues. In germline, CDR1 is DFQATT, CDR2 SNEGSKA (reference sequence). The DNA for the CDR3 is TGCAGTGCTAGTAAGGGACTAGCGGGAACCGATACGCAGTATTTT. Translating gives CSASKGLAGTDTQYF.

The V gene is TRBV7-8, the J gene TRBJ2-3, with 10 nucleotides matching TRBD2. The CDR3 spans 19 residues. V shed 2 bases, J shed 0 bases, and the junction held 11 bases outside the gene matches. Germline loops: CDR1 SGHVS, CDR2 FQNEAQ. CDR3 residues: CASSLFPGLAESSTDTQYF. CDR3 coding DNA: TGTGCCAGCAGCTTATTTCCCGGACTAGCGGAATCTAGCACAGATACGCAGTATTTT.

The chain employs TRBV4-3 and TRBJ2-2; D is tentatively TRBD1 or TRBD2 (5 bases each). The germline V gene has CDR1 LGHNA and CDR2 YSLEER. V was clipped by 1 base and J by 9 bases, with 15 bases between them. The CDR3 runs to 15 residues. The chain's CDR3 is CASSQVRAGSWELFF. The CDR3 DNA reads TGCGCCAGCAGCCAAGTTAGGGCAGGGAGTTGGGAGCTGTTTTTT.

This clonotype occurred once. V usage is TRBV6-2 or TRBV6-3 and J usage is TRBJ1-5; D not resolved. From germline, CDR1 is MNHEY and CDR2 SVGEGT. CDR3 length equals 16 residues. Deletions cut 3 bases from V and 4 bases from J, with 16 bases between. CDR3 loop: CASSYFRAQINQPQHF. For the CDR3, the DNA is TGTGCCAGCAGTTATTTTAGGGCTCAGATAAATCAGCCCCAGCATTTT.

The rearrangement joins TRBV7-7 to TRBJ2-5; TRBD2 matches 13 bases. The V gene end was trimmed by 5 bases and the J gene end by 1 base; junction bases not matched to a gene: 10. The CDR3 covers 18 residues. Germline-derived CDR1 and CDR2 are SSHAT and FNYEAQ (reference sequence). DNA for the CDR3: TGTGCCAGCAGCCCATTTCCGGGACTAGCGGGGTCCCAAGAGACCCAGTACTTC. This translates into CASSPFPGLAGSQETQYF.

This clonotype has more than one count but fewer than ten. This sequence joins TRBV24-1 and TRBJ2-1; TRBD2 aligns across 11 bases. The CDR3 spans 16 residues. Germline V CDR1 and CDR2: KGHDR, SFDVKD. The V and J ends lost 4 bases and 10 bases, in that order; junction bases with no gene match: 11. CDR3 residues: CATSDSKLAGVGEQFF. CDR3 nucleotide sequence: TGTGCCACCAGTGACAGTAAACTAGCGGGAGTTGGCGAGCAGTTCTTC.

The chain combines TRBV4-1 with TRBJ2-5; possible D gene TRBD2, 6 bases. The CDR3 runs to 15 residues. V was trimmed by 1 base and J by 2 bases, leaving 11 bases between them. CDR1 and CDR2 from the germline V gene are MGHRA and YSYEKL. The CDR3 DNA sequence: TGCGCCAGCAGCCAAGGTCTAGCGAGTCAAGAGACCCAGTACTTC. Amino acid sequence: CASSQGLASQETQYF.

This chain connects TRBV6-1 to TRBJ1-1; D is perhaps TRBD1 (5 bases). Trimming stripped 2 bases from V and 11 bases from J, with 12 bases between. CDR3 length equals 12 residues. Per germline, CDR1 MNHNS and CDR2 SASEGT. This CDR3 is CASSETGLRAFF. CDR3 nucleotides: TGTGCCAGCAGTGAAACAGGTCTTCGGGCTTTCTTT.

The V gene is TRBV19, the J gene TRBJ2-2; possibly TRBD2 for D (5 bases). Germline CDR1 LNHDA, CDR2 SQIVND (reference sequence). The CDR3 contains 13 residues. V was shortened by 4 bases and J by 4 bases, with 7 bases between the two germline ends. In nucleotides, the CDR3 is TGTGCCAGTAGTACGACTACCACCGGGGAGCTGTTTTTT. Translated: CASSTTTTGELFF.

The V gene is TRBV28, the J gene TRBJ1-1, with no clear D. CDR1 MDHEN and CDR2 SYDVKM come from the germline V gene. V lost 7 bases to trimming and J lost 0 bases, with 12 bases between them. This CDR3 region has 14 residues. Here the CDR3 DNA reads TGTGCCAGCACCCTTAGGCGAGTGAACACTGAAGCTTTCTTT. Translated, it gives CASTLRRVNTEAFF.

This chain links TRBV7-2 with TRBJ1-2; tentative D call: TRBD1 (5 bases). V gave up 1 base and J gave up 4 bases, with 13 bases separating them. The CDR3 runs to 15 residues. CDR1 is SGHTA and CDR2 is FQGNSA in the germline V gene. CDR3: CASSLGGGGSYGYTF. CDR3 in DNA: TGTGCCAGCAGCTTAGGCGGGGGGGGTTCCTATGGCTACACCTTC.

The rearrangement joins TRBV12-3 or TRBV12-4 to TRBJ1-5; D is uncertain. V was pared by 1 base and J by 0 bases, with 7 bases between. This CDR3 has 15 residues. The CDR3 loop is CASSLGGDSNQPQHF. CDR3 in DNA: TGTGCCAGCAGTTTAGGAGGAGATAGCAATCAGCCCCAGCATTTT.

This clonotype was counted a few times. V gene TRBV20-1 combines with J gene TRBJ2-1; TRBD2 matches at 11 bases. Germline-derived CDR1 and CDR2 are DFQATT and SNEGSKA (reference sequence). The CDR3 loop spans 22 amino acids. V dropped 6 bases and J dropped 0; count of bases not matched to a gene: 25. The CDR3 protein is CSAPPSLFARLAGGISYNEQFF. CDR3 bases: TGCAGTGCCCCGCCCTCTCTCTTCGCTCGGCTAGCGGGAGGCATCTCCTACAATGAGCAGTTCTTC.

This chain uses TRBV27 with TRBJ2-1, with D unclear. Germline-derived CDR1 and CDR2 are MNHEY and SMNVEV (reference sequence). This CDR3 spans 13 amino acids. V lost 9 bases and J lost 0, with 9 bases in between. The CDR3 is CASQPHSYNEQFF. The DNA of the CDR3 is TGTGCCAGTCAACCGCACTCCTACAATGAGCAGTTCTTC.

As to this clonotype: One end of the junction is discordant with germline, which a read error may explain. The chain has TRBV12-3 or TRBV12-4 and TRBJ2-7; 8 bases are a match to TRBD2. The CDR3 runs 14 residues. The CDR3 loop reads CASSLAGNGYEQYF. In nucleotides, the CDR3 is TGTGCCAGCAGCTTAGCGGGAAACGGGTACGAGCAGTACTTC.

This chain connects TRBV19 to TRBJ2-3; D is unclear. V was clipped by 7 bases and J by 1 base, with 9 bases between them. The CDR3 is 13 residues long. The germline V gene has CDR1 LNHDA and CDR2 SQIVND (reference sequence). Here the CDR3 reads CASMVRGTDTQYF. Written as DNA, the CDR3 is TGTGCCAGTATGGTACGTGGCACAGATACGCAGTATTTT.

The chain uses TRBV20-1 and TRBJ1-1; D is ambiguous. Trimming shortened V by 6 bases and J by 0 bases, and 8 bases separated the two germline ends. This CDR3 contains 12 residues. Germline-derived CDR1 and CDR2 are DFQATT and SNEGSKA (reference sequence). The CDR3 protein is CSAYQVNTEAFF. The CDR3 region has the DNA TGCAGTGCCTATCAGGTGAACACTGAAGCTTTCTTT.

In DNA, the CDR3 is TGTGCCAGCAGCCAATTGCTGAGACAGGGCTCTGGCTACACCTTC. Protein product: CASSQLLRQGSGYTF. The chain carries TRBV4-2 and TRBJ1-2; 7 bases fit TRBD1. The germline CDR1 and CDR2 sequences are LGHNA and YNFKEQ. Losses at the gene ends were 2 bases for V and 7 bases for J; bases not matched to a gene: 10. The CDR3 contains 15 residues.